This note documents a single T cell receptor beta chain sequence. Its antigen is currently unknown. Data came from immunoSEQ multiplex PCR; TCRdb stores just in-frame clones and leaves some out. Seen here are approximately 30,000 clones, roughly 73% observed once, and the top ten hold around 26%. The data were taken from a study of vaccination effects on CD4 cells after COVID-19. Antigen-specific CD4+ T cells expanded by the ViraFEST assay with viral peptide pools were then sequenced. Once cultured for 10 days, the cells underwent separation to obtain CD4+ T cells. Vaccine recipients, nucleocapsid antibody negative, had no prior SARS-CoV-2 infection. Each culture had half its medium swapped for IL-2 medium on days 3 and 7. The material sequenced was CD4+ T cells from PBMCs cultured with HCoV-OC43 spike peptides, taken before COVID-19 vaccination. Subset in this sample: HCoV-OC43 spike overlapping peptide pool stimulation. The TCR comes from a human donor who received a COVID-19 vaccine.

The CDR3 sequence: CASSPLGRATGANVLTF. In nucleotides, the CDR3 is TGTGCCAGCTCACCATTGGGACGGGCCACTGGGGCCAACGTCCTGACTTTC. The chain has TRBV18 and TRBJ2-6; D may match TRBD1 or TRBD2 (5 bases each). Germline CDR1 and CDR2: KGHSH and LQKENI. V lost 2 bases and J lost 2, with 13 bases in between. This CDR3 has 17 residues.